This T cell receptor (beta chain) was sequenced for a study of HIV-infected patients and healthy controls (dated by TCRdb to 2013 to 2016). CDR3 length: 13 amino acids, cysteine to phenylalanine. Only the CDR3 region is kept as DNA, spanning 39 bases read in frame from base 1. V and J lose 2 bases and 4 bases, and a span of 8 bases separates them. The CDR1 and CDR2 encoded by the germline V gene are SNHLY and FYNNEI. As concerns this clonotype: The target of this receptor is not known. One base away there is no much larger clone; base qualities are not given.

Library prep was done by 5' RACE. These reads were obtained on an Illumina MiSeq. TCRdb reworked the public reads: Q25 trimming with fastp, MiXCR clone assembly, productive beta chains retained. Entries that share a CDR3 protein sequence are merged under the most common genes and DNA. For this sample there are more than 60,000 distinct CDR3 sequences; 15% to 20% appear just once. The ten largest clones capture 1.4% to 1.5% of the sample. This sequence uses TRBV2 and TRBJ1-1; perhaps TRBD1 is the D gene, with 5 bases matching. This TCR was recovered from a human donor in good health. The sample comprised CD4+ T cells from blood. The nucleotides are TGTGCCAGCAGTGAACAGGGTGTCACTGAAGCTTTCTTT. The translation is CASSEQGVTEAFF.